This T cell receptor (beta chain) was captured by sequencing in a study of cytomegalovirus exposure and HLA in healthy donors. General study results and limits: The study designated 160 or so TCR beta chains cytomegalovirus-associated. Most observed TCR sequences were rare, whereas some public TCRs were detected in many donors.

The data were produced by immunoSEQ multiplex PCR, yet TCRdb's version contains in-frame clones alone and is incomplete. The sample shows over 35,000 clones, over 80% of them seen only once. Turning to this clone: Its specificity is not known.

V gave up 0 bases and J gave up 6 bases; unmatched junction bases: 1. Germline assignment: CDR1 MNHEY and CDR2 SVGAGI. The CDR3 consists of 14 residues. This clonotype was obtained from a man between 18 and 35 years old in good health and CMV-seronegative. This chain links TRBV6-5 with TRBJ2-1; 8 nucleotides line up with TRBD2. The sequencing input was PBMCs. CDR3 amino acids: CASSYSTSGNEQFF. Here the CDR3 DNA reads TGTGCCAGCAGTTACTCTACTAGCGGCAATGAGCAGTTCTTC.